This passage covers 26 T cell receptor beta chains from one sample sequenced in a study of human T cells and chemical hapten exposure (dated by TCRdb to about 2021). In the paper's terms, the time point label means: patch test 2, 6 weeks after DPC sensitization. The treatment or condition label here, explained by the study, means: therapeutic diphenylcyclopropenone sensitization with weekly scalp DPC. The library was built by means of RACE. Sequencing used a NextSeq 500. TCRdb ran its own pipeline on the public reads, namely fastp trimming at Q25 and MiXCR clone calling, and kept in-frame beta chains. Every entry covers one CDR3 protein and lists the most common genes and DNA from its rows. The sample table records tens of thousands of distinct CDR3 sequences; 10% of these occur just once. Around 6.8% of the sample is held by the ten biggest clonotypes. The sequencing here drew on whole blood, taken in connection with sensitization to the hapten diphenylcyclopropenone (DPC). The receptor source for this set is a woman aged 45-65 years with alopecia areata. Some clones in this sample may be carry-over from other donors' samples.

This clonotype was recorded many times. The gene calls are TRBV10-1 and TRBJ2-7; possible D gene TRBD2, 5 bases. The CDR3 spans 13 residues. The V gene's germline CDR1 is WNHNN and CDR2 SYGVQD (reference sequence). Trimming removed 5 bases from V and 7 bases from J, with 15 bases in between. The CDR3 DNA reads TGCGCCAGCAGTCGGGGTGCCGGGGAAGAGCAGTACTTC. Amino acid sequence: CASSRGAGEEQYF.

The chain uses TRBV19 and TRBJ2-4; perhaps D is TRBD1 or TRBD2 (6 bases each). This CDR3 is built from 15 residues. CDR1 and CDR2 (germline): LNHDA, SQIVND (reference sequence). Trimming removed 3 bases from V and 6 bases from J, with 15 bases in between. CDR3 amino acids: CASSITGALPNIQYF. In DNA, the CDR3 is TGTGCCAGTAGTATTACGGGGGCCCTCCCAAACATTCAGTACTTC. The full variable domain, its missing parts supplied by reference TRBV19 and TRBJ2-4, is DGGITQSPKYLFRKEGQNVTLSCEQNLNHDAMYWYRQDPGQGLRLIYYSQIVNDFQKGDIAEGYSVSREKKESFPLTVTSAQKNPTAFYLCASSITGALPNIQYFGAGTRLSVL.

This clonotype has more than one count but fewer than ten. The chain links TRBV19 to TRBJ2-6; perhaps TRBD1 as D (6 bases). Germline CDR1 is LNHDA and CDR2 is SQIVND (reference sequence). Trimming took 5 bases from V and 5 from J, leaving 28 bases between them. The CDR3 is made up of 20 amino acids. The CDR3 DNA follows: TGTGCCAGTAGTCCTACCAACTTTGGACAGACCTTCGTTTGGGCCAACGTCCTGACTTTC. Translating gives CASSPTNFGQTFVWANVLTF.

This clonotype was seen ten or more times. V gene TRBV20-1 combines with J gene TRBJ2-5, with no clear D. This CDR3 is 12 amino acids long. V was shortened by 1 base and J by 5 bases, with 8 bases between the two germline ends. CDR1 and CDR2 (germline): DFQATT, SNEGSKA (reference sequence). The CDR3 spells CSARAVSETQYF. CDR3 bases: TGCAGTGCTAGAGCTGTAAGCGAGACCCAGTACTTC.

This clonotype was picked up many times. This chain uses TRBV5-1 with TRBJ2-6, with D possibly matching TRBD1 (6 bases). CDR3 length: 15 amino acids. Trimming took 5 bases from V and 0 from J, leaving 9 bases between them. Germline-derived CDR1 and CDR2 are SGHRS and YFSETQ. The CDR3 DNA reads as TGCGCCAGCAGGGACAGATCCTCTGGGGCCAACGTCCTGACTTTC. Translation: CASRDRSSGANVLTF. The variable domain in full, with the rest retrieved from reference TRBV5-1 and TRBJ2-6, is KAGVTQTPRYLIKTRGQQVTLSCSPISGHRSVSWYQQTPGQGLQFLFEYFSETQRNKGNFPGRFSGRQFSNSRSEMNVSTLELGDSALYLCASRDRSSGANVLTFGAGSRLTVL.

In DNA, the CDR3 is TGTGCCATACGGGACAGGGGTGGCACTGAAGCTTTCTTT. Protein: CAIRDRGGTEAFF. The chain links TRBV10-3 to TRBJ1-1; 10 bases are shared with TRBD1. The CDR3 totals 13 residues. V trimming: 9 bases; J trimming: 4 bases; junction bases outside the gene matches: 5. The germline gives CDR1 ENHRY, CDR2 SYGVKD.

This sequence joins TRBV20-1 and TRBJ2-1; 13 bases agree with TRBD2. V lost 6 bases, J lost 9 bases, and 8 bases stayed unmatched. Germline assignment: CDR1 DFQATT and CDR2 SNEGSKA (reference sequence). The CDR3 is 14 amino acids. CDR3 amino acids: CSARTSGRHGEQFF. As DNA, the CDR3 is TGCAGTGCCCGGACTAGCGGGAGACATGGTGAGCAGTTCTTC.

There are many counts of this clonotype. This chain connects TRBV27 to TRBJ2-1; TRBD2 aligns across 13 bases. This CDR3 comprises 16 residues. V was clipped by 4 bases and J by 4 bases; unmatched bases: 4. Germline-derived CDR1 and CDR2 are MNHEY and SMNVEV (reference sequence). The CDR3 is CASSSRLAGGYNEQFF. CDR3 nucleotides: TGTGCCAGCAGTTCCAGACTAGCGGGAGGATACAATGAGCAGTTCTTC.

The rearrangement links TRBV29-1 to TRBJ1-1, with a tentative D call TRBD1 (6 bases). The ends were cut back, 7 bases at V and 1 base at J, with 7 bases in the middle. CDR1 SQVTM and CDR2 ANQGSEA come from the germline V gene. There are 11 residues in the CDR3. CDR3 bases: TGCAGCGGGGGACAGAACACTGAAGCTTTCTTT. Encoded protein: CSGGQNTEAFF.

CDR3 amino acids: CASTKQVMNTEAFF. As DNA, the CDR3 is TGTGCCAGTACCAAACAGGTCATGAACACTGAAGCTTTCTTT. The chain has TRBV19 and TRBJ1-1, with a possible D match to TRBD1 (5 bases). The CDR3 covers 14 residues. The germline V and J ends were trimmed by 7 bases and 0 bases, with 12 bases remaining between them. Germline assignment: CDR1 LNHDA and CDR2 SQIVND (reference sequence).

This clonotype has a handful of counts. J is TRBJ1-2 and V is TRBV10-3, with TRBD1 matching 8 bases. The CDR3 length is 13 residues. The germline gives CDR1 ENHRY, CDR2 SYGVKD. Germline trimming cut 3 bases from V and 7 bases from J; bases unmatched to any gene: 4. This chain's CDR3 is CAISELTGVGYTF. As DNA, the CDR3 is TGTGCCATCAGTGAATTGACAGGGGTTGGCTACACCTTC.

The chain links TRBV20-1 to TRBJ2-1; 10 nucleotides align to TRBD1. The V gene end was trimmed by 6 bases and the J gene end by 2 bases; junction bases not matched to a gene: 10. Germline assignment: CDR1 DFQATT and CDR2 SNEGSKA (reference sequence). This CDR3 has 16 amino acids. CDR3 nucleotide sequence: TGCAGTGCCGGGAGAACCGGGACAGGGGCCTACAATGAGCAGTTCTTC. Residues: CSAGRTGTGAYNEQFF.

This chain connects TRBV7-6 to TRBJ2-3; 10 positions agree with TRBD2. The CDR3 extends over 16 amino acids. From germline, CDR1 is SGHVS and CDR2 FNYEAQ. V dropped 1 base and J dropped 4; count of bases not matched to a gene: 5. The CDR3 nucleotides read TGTGCCAGCAGCTTAGGGTCTAGCGGGAGCGCAGATACGCAGTATTTT. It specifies CASSLGSSGSADTQYF.

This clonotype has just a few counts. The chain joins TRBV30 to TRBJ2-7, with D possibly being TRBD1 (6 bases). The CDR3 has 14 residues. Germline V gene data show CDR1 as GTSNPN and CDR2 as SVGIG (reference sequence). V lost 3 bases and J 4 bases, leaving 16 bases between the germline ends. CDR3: CAWRLGGRGYEQYF. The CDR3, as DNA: TGTGCCTGGAGACTAGGGGGTCGGGGATACGAGCAGTACTTC.

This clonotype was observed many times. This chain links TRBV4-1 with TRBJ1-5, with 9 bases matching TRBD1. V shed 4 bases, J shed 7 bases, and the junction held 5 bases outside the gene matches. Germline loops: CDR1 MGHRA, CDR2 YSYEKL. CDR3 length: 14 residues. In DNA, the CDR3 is TGCGCCAGCAGCCGAAGACAGGGGGTCCAGCCCCAGCATTTT. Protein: CASSRRQGVQPQHF.

The CDR3 spells CSARDSYGEYF. In DNA, the CDR3 is TGCAGTGCTAGAGATTCCTATGGGGAGTACTTC. This chain connects TRBV20-1 to TRBJ2-7; no definite D call. The CDR3 extends over 11 amino acids. Looked up from germline, CDR1 is DFQATT and CDR2 is SNEGSKA (reference sequence). V was shortened by 0 bases and J by 11 bases, with 11 bases between the two germline ends.

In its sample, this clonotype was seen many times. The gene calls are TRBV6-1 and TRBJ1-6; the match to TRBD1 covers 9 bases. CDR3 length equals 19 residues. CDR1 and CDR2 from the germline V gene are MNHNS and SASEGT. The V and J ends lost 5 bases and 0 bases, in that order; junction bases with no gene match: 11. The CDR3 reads CASSFRPGQGSSYNSPLHF. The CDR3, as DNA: TGTGCCAGCAGTTTCCGGCCGGGACAGGGAAGCTCCTATAATTCACCCCTCCACTTT.

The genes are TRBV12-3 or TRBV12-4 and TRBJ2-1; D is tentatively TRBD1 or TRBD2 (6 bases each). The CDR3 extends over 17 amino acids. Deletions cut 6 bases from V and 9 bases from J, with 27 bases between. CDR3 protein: CASSRSGAGLGGGEQFF. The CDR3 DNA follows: TGTGCCAGCAGCCGGTCTGGCGCGGGACTGGGGGGCGGTGAGCAGTTCTTC.

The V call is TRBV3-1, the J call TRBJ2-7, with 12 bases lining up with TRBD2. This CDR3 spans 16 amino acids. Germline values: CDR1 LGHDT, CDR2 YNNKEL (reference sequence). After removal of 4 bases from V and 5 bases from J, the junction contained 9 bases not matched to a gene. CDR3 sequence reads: CASSPYGLAGSHEQYF. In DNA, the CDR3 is TGTGCCAGCAGCCCCTATGGACTAGCGGGATCCCACGAGCAGTACTTC.

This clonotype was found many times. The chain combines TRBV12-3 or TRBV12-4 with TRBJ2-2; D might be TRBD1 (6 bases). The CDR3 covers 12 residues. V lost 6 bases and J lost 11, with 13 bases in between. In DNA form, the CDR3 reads TGTGCCAGCAGCCCTCCGGGACAAGAGCTGTTTTTT. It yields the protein CASSPPGQELFF.

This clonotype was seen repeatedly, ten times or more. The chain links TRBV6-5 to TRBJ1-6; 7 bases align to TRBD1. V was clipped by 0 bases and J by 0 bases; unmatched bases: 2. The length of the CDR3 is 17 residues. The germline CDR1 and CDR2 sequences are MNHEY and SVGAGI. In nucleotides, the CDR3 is TGTGCCAGCAGTTACTCCCCAGGGGGCTCCTATAATTCACCCCTCCACTTT. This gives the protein CASSYSPGGSYNSPLHF.

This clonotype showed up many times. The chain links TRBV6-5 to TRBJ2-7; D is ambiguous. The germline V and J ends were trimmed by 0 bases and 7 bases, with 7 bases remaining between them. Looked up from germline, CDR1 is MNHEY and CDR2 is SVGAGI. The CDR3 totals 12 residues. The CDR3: CASSYSGVEQYF. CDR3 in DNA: TGTGCCAGCAGTTACTCTGGGGTAGAGCAGTACTTC.

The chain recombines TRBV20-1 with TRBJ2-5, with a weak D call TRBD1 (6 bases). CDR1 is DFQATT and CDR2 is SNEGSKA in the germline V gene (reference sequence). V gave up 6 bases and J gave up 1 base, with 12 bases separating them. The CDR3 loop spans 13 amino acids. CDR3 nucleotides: TGCAGTGCGGATCGGACAGCCCAAGAGACCCAGTACTTC. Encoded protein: CSADRTAQETQYF.

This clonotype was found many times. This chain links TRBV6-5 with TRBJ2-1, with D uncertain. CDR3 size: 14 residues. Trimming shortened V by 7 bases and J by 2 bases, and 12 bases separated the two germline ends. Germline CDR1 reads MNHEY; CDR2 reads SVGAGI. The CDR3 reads CASTPGRTYNEQFF. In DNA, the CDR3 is TGTGCCAGCACCCCCGGACGGACCTACAATGAGCAGTTCTTC.

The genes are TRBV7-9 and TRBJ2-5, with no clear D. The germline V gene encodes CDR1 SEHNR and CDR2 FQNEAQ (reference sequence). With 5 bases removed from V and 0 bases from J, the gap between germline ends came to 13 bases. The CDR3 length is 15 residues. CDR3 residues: CASSPRTTYQETQYF. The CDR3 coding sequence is TGTGCCAGCAGCCCACGGACCACGTACCAAGAGACCCAGTACTTC. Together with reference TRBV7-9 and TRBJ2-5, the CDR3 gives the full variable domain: DTGVSQNPRHKITKRGQNVTFRCDPISEHNRLYWYRQTLGQGPEFLTYFQNEAQLEKSRLLSDRFSAERPKGSFSTLEIQRTEQGDSAMYLCASSPRTTYQETQYFGPGTRLLVL.

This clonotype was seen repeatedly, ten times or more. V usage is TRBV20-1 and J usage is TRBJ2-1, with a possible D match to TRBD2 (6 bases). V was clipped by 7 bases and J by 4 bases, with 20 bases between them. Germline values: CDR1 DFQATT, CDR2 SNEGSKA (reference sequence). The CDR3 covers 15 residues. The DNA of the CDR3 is TGCAGTGTTCCTTTTGGGGCGGGGCTATACAATGAGCAGTTCTTC. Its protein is CSVPFGAGLYNEQFF.